The sequence of this TCR beta chain was determined in a study of shared clonotypes between healthy human individuals. Deep level was the assay's run setting. Some clones are missing from TCRdb's copy, which holds only in-frame ones; the method was immunoSEQ multiplex PCR. The profile shows fewer than 3 million clones, around 93% of them singletons. In regard to this clone: Its antigen is as yet unknown.

Study-level results: Clonotype sharing among donors was thought likely to change with sequencing depth.

Donors were healthy HIV-negative adults without recently reported acute infections or vaccinations. Every contributor of samples was a Caucasian grown-up residing in Nashville, Tennessee. Trimming stripped 1 base from V and 5 bases from J, with 19 bases between. In germline, CDR1 is SGHRS, CDR2 YFSETQ. This CDR3 spans 17 amino acids. V gene TRBV5-1 combines with J gene TRBJ2-1, with D unresolved. Sample: naive CD4+ T cells from PBMCs. Subset in this sample: CD45RA+ positively selected. This TCR was recovered from a man aged 18 to 29 in good health. Some clones in this sample may be carry-over from other donors' samples. CDR3 sequence reads: CASSLLAAARRNNEQFF. The CDR3 DNA reads as TGCGCCAGCAGCTTGTTGGCGGCAGCCCGCCGAAACAATGAGCAGTTCTTC.